This TCR beta chain was documented in a study of cytomegalovirus exposure and HLA in healthy donors. Study-level information: Previous work identified 100 million or so unique TCR beta sequences from around 200 million T cells. Early released data comprised some 91 million unique TCRs from HLA-typed donors.

Points on this clone: The antigen is not known.

This PCR relied on a set of 60 Vbeta primers and 13 Jbeta primers. TCRdb keeps only in-frame clones here, not all; method: immunoSEQ multiplex PCR. The table shows more than 200,000 clones, with under 80% occurring only once. The ends were cut back, 1 base at V and 3 bases at J, with 13 bases in the middle. This CDR3 has 17 amino acids. Per germline, CDR1 SSHAT and CDR2 FNYEAQ (reference sequence). Study results and limitations: Overall, approximately 150 TCR beta chains were annotated as cytomegalovirus-associated. Immune exposure information comprised only CMV serostatus.

The receptor was isolated from a girl aged 2-15 years in good health and CMV-seronegative. V gene TRBV7-7 combines with J gene TRBJ2-6; a possible D gene is TRBD1 (5 bases). The sequenced material came from PBMCs. The CDR3, as DNA: TGTGCCAGCAGCTTAGGGGGCTATTCAAGTGGGGCCAACGTCCTGACTTTC. This gives the protein CASSLGGYSSGANVLTF.